This T cell receptor beta chain derives from a study of blood T cell repertoires in COVID-19. Original processing notes: Amplified reference gene primers provided the basis for estimating nucleated cell counts. Using immunoSEQ multiplex PCR, the repertoire was profiled, and TCRdb retains in-frame clones only, with some absent. That table supplies the V and J calls and clone size; D and trimming were determined from the DNA. The table includes about 250,000 clones, approximately 85% detected once. CDR1 is KGHDR, CDR2 SFDVKD, per germline. With 4 bases removed from V and 0 bases from J, the gap between germline ends came to 15 bases. This CDR3 is 17 amino acids long.

The source is a human donor with COVID-19, enrolled during active disease. The donor label of this sample is uncertain. The V and J genes are TRBV24-1 and TRBJ2-1, with D possibly matching TRBD1 (7 bases). Material: peripheral blood. CDR3 DNA sequence: TGTGCCACCAGTGACCACCACAGGGGAGGCTCCTACAATGAGCAGTTCTTC. It translates to CATSDHHRGGSYNEQFF.